This TCR beta chain was recovered during a study of cytomegalovirus exposure and HLA in healthy donors. The CDR3 totals 14 residues. With 1 base clipped from V and 5 bases from J, the junction kept 5 bases outside the gene matches. Germline V gene lookup returns CDR1 MGHRA and CDR2 YSYEKL. Primers: 60 Vbeta forward and 13 Jbeta reverse. Generated by immunoSEQ multiplex PCR, the TCRdb table keeps only in-frame clones and is missing some. The table includes more than 110,000 clones, roughly 80% detected once. This clone appeared once. The chain employs TRBV4-1 and TRBJ2-7; the match to TRBD2 covers 7 bases. Input material: PBMCs. This TCR came from a middle-aged man in good health and CMV-seropositive. CDR3 bases: TGCGCCAGCAGCCAAGCTGGGCTAGCGGACGAGCAGTACTTC. Its translation: CASSQAGLADEQYF.